The source of this T cell receptor (beta chain) is a study of beta chain features in type 1 diabetes. In the case of this clone: Its antigen is not identified.

General observations from the study: In every one of the four CD4+ subsets, TCRB CDR3s were moderately but significantly shorter in Type 1 diabetes patients.

Expressed TCRB transcripts were sequenced after all isolated RNA was converted to cDNA. Clones were sequenced by immunoSEQ multiplex PCR, and TCRdb holds only the in-frame ones, with some missing. The sample carries some 370,000 clones, roughly a tenth recorded once. The sequenced sample consisted of central memory CD4+ T cells from blood. This receptor was identified in a man aged 30-40 years with type 1 diabetes.

The CDR3 DNA follows: TGCGCCAGCGCCTTACTTGCGGGGAACACCGGGGAGCTGTTTTTT. This encodes CASALLAGNTGELFF. The chain uses TRBV5-1 and TRBJ2-2; tentative D call: TRBD2 (5 bases). This CDR3 has 15 residues. Trimming stripped 7 bases from V and 1 base from J, with 14 bases between. CDR1 is SGHRS and CDR2 is YFSETQ in the germline V gene. The full variable domain, with the rest looked up from reference TRBV5-1 and TRBJ2-2, is KAGVTQTPRYLIKTRGQQVTLSCSPISGHRSVSWYQQTPGQGLQFLFEYFSETQRNKGNFPGRFSGRQFSNSRSEMNVSTLELGDSALYLCASALLAGNTGELFFGEGSRLTVL.